This entry features one TCR beta chain sequence. The sample is drawn from a study of blood T cell repertoires in COVID-19. As for the study in general: COVID-19 samples collected from the United States, Italy and Spain covered acute and convalescent phases. PBMCs, B-cell-depleted T cells, or T cells were the source of the cDNA or gDNA that made up the material.

The CDR3 contains 14 residues. Deletions cut 6 bases from V and 0 bases from J, with 11 bases between. The germline V gene encodes CDR1 LNHDA and CDR2 SQIVND (reference sequence). Those enrolled in Seattle joined during active infection and were followed longitudinally afterward. As processed by the authors: The authors estimated nucleated cell counts from reference gene primer amplification. The method was immunoSEQ multiplex PCR; TCRdb's version includes in-frame clones alone and lacks a portion of them. That table gives V, J and clone size, and the DNA gave D and trimming. The sample carries over 150,000 clones, approximately 80% recorded once.

The chain uses TRBV19 and TRBJ1-1, with no clear D. Sequenced: peripheral blood. This TCR came from a woman aged 55-69 years with COVID-19, enrolled during active disease. The CDR3 spells CASSRTGVNTEAFF. The CDR3, as DNA: TGTGCCAGTAGCAGAACCGGGGTGAACACTGAAGCTTTCTTT.